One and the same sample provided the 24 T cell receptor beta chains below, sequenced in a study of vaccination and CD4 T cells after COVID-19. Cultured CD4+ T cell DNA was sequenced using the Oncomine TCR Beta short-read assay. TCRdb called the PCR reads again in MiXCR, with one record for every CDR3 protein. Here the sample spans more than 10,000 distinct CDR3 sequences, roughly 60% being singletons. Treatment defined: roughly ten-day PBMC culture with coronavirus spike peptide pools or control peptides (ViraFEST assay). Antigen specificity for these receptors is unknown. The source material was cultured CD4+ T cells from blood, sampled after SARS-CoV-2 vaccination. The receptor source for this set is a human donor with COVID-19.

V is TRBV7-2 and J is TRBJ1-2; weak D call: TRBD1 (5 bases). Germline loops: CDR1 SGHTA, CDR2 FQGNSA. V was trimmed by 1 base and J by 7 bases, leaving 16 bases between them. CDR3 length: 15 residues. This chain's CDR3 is CASSLDPGREGGYTF. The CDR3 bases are TGTGCCAGCAGCTTAGATCCAGGGCGTGAGGGTGGCTACACCTTC.

The CDR3 loop reads CASSDTQETQYF. The DNA of the CDR3 is TGTGCCAGCAGTGACACCCAAGAGACCCAGTACTTC. The rearrangement links TRBV6-1 to TRBJ2-5; D is undetermined. Germline V CDR1 and CDR2: MNHNS, SASEGT. Trimming cost V 3 bases and J 1 base, with 3 bases left between them. The length of the CDR3 is 12 residues.

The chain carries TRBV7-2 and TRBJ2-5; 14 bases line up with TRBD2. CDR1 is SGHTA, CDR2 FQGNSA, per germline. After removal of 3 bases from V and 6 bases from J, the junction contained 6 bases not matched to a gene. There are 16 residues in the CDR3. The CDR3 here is CASSLTSGGASKTQYF. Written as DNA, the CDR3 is TGTGCCAGCAGCTTGACTAGCGGGGGGGCCAGTAAGACCCAGTACTTC. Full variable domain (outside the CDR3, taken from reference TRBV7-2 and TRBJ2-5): GAGVSQSPSNKVTEKGKDVELRCDPISGHTALYWYRQSLGQGLEFLIYFQGNSAPDKSGLPSDRFSAERTGGSVSTLTIQRTQQEDSAVYLCASSLTSGGASKTQYFGPGTRLLVL.

CDR3 sequence: CASSYARPGRIIYEQYF. The CDR3 DNA reads as TGTGCCAGCAGTTACGCTCGCCCGGGACGGATAATCTACGAGCAGTACTTC. The rearrangement uses TRBV6-2 or TRBV6-3 and TRBJ2-7, with D perhaps assigned TRBD1 or TRBD2 (5 bases each). CDR1 and CDR2 from the germline V gene are MNHEY and SVGEGT. The CDR3 has 17 residues. V lost 2 bases and J 3 bases, leaving 20 bases between the germline ends.

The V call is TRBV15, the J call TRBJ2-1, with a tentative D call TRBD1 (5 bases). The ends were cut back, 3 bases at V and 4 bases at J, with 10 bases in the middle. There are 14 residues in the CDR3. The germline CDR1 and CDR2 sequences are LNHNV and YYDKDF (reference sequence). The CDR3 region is CATSRVQAYNEQFF. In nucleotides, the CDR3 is TGTGCCACCAGCAGGGTACAGGCGTACAATGAGCAGTTCTTC. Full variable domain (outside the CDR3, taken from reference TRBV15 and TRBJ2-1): DAMVIQNPRYQVTQFGKPVTLSCSQTLNHNVMYWYQQKSSQAPKLLFHYYDKDFNNEADTPDNFQSRRPNTSFCFLDIRSPGLGDTAMYLCATSRVQAYNEQFFGPGTRLTVL.

The CDR3 DNA is TGTGCCAGCAGCACAGGGCCGCCTGGAAACACCATATATTTT. It translates to CASSTGPPGNTIYF. The chain combines TRBV6-1 with TRBJ1-3, with TRBD1 as a possible D gene (6 bases). Germline values: CDR1 MNHNS, CDR2 SASEGT. Trimming left V 6 bases short and J 2 bases short, with 11 bases between. This CDR3 has 14 residues.

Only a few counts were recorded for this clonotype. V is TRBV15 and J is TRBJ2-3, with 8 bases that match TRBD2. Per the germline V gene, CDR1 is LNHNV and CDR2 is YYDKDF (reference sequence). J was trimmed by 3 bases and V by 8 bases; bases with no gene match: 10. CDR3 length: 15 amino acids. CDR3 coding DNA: TGTGCCACCTCCGGGAGGGGGGCGTTGACAGATACGCAGTATTTT. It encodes CATSGRGALTDTQYF. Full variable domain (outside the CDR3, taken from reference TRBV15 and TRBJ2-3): DAMVIQNPRYQVTQFGKPVTLSCSQTLNHNVMYWYQQKSSQAPKLLFHYYDKDFNNEADTPDNFQSRRPNTSFCFLDIRSPGLGDTAMYLCATSGRGALTDTQYFGPGTRLTVL.

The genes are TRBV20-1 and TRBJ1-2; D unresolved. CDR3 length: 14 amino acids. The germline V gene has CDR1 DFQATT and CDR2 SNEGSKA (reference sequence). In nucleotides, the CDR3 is TGCAGGACCCGCTCTGGCCCGGCGGACTATGGCTACACCTTC. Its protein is CRTRSGPADYGYTF.

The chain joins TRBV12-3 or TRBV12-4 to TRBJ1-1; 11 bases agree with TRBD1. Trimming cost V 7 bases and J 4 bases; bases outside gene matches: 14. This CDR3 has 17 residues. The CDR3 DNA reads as TGTGCCAGCACCAATTCCCGGACAGGGGGCTGGGGCACTGAAGCTTTCTTT. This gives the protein CASTNSRTGGWGTEAFF.

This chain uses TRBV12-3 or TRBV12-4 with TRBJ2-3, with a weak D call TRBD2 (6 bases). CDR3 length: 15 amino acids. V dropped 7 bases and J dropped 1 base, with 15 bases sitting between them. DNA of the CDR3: TGTGCCAGCACCCTCATCGGGGGAGGCACAGATACGCAGTATTTT. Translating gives CASTLIGGGTDTQYF.

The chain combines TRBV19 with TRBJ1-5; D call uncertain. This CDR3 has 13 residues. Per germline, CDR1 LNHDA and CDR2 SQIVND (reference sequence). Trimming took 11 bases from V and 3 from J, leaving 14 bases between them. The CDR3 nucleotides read TGTGCCGCCGAGGCGGATTTCAATCAGCCCCAGCATTTT. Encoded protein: CAAEADFNQPQHF.

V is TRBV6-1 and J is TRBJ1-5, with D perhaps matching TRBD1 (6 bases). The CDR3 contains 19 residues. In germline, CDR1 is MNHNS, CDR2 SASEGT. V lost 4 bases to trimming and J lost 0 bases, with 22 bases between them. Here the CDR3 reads CASSGIKGSWGLSNQPQHF. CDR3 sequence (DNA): TGTGCCAGCAGTGGAATTAAGGGGTCCTGGGGGCTTAGCAATCAGCCCCAGCATTTT.

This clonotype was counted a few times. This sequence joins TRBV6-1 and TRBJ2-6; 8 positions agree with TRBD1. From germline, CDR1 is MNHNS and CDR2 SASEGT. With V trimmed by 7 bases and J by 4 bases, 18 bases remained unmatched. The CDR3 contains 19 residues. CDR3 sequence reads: CASIGNRQGAVGGANVLTF. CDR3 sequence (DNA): TGTGCCAGCATTGGAAATCGGCAGGGGGCTGTTGGAGGGGCCAACGTCCTGACTTTC.

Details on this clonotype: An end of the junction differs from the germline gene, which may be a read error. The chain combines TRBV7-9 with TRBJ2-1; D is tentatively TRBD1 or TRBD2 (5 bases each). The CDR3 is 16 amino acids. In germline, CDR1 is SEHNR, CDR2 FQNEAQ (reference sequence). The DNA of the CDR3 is TGCGCCAGCAGCCGGGGCTCGGGGAGCTCCTACAATGAGCAGTTCTTC. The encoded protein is CASSRGSGSSYNEQFF.

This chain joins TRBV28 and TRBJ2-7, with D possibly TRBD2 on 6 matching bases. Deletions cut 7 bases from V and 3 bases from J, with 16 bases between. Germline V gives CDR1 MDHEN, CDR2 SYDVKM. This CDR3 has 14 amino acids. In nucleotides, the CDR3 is TGTGCCAGCAACGCCGACCCGGGGGTCTACGAGCAGTACTTC. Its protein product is CASNADPGVYEQYF.

This CDR3 is CSALVPPVTYNSPLHF. The CDR3 bases are TGCAGTGCTCTAGTGCCCCCGGTAACCTATAATTCACCCCTCCACTTT. The chain carries TRBV20-1 and TRBJ1-6, with D hard to call. The CDR3 sequence is 16 residues long. The V gene lost 5 bases and the J gene lost 2 bases, with 16 bases spanning the gap. Germline V gene data show CDR1 as DFQATT and CDR2 as SNEGSKA (reference sequence).

The CDR3 coding sequence is TGTGCCACCAGTGCCTCAGACTCTGGGGCCAACGTCCTGACTTTC. It specifies CATSASDSGANVLTF. The V call is TRBV24-1, the J call TRBJ2-6; D remains unclear. Germline values: CDR1 KGHDR, CDR2 SFDVKD. V lost 5 bases and J lost 0, with 7 bases in between. The CDR3 is made up of 15 amino acids.

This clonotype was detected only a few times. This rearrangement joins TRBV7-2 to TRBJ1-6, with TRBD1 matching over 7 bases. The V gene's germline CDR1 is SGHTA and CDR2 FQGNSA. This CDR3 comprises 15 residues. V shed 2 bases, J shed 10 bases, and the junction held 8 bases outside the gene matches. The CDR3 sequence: CASSLQTGIGSPLHF. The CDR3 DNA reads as TGTGCCAGCAGCTTACAGACAGGGATAGGGTCACCCCTCCACTTT.

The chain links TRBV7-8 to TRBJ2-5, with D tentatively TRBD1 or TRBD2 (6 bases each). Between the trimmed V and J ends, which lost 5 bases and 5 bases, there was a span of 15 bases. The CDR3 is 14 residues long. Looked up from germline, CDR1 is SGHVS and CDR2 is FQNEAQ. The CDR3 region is CASSRGAGWETQYF. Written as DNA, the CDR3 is TGTGCCAGCAGCAGGGGGGCCGGATGGGAGACCCAGTACTTC.

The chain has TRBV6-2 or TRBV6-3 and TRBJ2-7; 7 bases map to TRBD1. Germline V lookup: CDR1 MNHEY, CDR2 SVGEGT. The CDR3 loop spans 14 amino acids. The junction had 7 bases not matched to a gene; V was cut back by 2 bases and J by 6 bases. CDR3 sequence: CASSYNPGGGEQYF. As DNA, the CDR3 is TGTGCCAGCAGTTACAATCCAGGGGGTGGCGAGCAGTACTTC.

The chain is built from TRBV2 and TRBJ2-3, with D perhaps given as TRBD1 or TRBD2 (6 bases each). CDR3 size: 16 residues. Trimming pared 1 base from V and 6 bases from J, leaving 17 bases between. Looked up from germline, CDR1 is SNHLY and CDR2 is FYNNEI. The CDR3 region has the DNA TGTGCCAGCAGTGAAGACGGGGGCGCAGGTGTGGATACGCAGTATTTT. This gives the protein CASSEDGGAGVDTQYF.

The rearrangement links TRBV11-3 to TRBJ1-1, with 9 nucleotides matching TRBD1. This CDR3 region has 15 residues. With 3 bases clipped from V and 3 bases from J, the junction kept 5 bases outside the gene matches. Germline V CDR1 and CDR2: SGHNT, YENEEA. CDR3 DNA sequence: TGTGCCAGCAGCTTTAGGACAGGGGCTTACACTGAAGCTTTCTTT. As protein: CASSFRTGAYTEAFF.

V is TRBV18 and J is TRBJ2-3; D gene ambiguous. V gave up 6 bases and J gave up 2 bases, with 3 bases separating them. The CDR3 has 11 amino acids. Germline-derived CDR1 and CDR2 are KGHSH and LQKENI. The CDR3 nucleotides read TGTGCCAGCTCGGTCACAGATACGCAGTATTTT. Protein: CASSVTDTQYF.

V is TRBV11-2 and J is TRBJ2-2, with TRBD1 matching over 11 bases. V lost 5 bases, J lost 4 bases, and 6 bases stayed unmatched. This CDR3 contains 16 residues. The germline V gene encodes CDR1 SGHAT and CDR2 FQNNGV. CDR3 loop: CASSRTGGISTGELFF. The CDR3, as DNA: TGTGCCAGCAGCCGGACAGGGGGCATTAGCACCGGGGAGCTGTTTTTT.